This T cell receptor (beta chain) originates from a study of lymphopenia after photon versus proton radiotherapy. Study conclusions and caveats: Better survival with proton therapy was suggested as possible, not demonstrated. Oligoclonal CD8+ Temra expansion after nadir drove photon patients' diversity drop. Photon-treated patients lost naive T cells and TCR diversity; proton-treated stayed stable.

Profiling relied on immunoSEQ multiplex PCR, and the TCRdb table lists in-frame clones only, not all of them. The table has 150,000 to 200,000 clones, more than 85% seen once. Note on this clone: What it recognizes is unknown.

CDR1 is SGHDN and CDR2 is FVKESK in the germline V gene. V was trimmed by 0 bases and J by 5 bases, leaving 10 bases between them. The CDR3 has 15 amino acids. Sequencing was performed on peripheral blood, taken from a patient treated with photon-based radiotherapy. The TCR originated in a man aged 50-59 years with gastric cancer. The chain couples TRBV14 to TRBJ2-2; D unresolved. The CDR3 reads CASSQDLPGTGELFF. The CDR3 region has the DNA TGTGCCAGCAGCCAAGATTTACCAGGAACCGGGGAGCTGTTTTTT.